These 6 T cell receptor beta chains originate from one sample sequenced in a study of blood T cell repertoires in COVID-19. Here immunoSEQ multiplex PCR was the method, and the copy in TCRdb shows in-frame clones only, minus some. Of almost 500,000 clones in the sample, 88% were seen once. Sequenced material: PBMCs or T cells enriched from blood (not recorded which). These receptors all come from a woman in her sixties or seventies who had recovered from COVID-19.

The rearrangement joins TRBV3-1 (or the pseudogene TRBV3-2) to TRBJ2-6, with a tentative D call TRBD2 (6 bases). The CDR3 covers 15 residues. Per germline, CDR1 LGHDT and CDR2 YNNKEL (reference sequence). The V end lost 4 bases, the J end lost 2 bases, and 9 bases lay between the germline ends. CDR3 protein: CASSPSGPGANVLTF. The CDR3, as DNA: TGTGCCAGCAGCCCCAGCGGGCCTGGGGCCAACGTCCTGACTTTC.

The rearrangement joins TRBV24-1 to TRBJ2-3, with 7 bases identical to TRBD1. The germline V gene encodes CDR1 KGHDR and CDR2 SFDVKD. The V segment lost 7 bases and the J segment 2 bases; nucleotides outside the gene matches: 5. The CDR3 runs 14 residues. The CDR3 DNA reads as TGTGCCACCAGCAGGGACAGTTCCACAGATACGCAGTATTTT. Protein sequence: CATSRDSSTDTQYF.

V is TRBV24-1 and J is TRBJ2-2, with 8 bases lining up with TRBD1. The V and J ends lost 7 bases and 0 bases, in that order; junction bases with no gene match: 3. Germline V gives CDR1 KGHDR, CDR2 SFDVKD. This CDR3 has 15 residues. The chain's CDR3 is CATSVTGANTGELFF. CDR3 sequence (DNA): TGTGCCACCAGCGTGACAGGGGCGAACACCGGGGAGCTGTTTTTT.

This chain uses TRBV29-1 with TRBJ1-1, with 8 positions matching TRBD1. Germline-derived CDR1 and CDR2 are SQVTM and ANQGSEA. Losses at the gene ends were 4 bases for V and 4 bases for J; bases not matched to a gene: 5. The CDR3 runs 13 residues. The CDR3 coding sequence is TGCAGCGTTGTTGGACAGGGACTCACTGAAGCTTTCTTT. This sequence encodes CSVVGQGLTEAFF.

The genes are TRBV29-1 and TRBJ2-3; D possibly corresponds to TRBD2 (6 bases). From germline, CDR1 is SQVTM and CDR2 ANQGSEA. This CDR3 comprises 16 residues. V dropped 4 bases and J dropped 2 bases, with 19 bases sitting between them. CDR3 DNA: TGCAGCGTTGGATCGTGGGACTCCAAACTCACAGATACGCAGTATTTT. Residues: CSVGSWDSKLTDTQYF.

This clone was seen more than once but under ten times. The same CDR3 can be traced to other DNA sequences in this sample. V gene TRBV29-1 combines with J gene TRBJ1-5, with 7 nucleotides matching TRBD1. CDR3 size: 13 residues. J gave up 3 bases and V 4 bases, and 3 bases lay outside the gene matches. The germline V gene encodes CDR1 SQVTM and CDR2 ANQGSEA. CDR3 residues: CSVGQGLNQPQHF. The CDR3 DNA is TGCAGCGTTGGACAGGGACTCAATCAGCCCCAGCATTTT.